These 29 T cell receptor beta chains originate from one sample sequenced in a study of T-cell reconstitution after alpha-beta-depleted transplantation in children (dated by TCRdb to the mid-2010s). The library was built by means of PCR. The listed sequencing device is Illumina HiSeq 2500. To normalize quantification of the TCRbeta repertoire, the TCR libraries were built with molecular barcoding that relied on unique molecular identifiers. The public reads were reprocessed in TCRdb via fastp at Q25 and MiXCR, keeping in-frame beta chains. CDR3 protein duplicates are merged, each entry listing the most common genes and DNA. This sample lists about 200,000 distinct CDR3 sequences; just under 6.5% were detected once. About 4.4% of the sample lies in the top ten. Explained via the paper, the treatment or condition label denotes: allogeneic hematopoietic cell transplantation with graft depleted of TCRalphabeta T cells and CD19 B cells.

The sample in question was PBMCs, obtained before TCRalphabeta/CD19-depleted stem cell transplant. These receptors were collected from a girl in the first two years of life with combined immunodeficiency, due to receive a stem cell transplant.

The rearrangement joins TRBV12-3 or TRBV12-4 to TRBJ2-1; 10 bases agree with TRBD2. The V gene end was trimmed by 10 bases and the J gene end by 7 bases; junction bases not matched to a gene: 7. The CDR3 is made up of 13 amino acids. This CDR3 is CATSLAGWNEQFF. The CDR3 nucleotides are TGTGCCACCTCACTAGCGGGGTGGAATGAGCAGTTCTTC.

This clonotype was counted many times. The chain has TRBV20-1 and TRBJ2-1; unclear D gene. Trimming left V 5 bases short and J 9 bases short, with 11 bases between. The germline V gene encodes CDR1 DFQATT and CDR2 SNEGSKA (reference sequence). This CDR3 has 11 amino acids. The CDR3 sequence: CSAPSVSEQFF. The CDR3, as DNA: TGCAGTGCTCCTTCAGTTAGTGAGCAGTTCTTC.

This clonotype was seen at least ten times. The CDR3 protein is CASSPQGTEAFF. As DNA, the CDR3 is TGTGCCAGCAGCCCACAGGGAACTGAAGCTTTCTTT. The chain carries TRBV6-6 and TRBJ1-1; D may be TRBD1 (6 bases). This CDR3 is built from 12 residues. Germline assignment: CDR1 MNHNY and CDR2 SVGAGI (reference sequence). The germline V and J ends were trimmed by 6 bases and 5 bases, with 10 bases remaining between them.

The chain joins TRBV20-1 to TRBJ2-7, with 12 nucleotides matching TRBD2. Per the germline V gene, CDR1 is DFQATT and CDR2 is SNEGSKA (reference sequence). V gave up 0 bases and J gave up 4 bases; unmatched junction bases: 13. The CDR3 length is 18 residues. The CDR3 DNA sequence: TGCAGTGCTAGAGATCCACTAGCGGGGGGCCGGGTGGGGTACGAGCAGTACTTC. It translates to CSARDPLAGGRVGYEQYF.

Regarding this clonotype: This sequence may be a read error, since a much larger clone differs from it by one base. The gene calls are TRBV7-9 and TRBJ2-7, with no clear D. This CDR3 is 12 amino acids long. Germline-derived CDR1 and CDR2 are SEHNR and FQNEAQ (reference sequence). Trimming removed 5 bases from V and 5 bases from J, with 10 bases in between. This chain's CDR3 is CASSQDHNEQYF. In DNA, the CDR3 is TGTGCCAGCAGCCAGGACCATAACGAGCAGTACTTC.

This clonotype was detected many times. The V gene is TRBV20-1, the J gene TRBJ2-1, with TRBD1 as a possible D gene (5 bases). This CDR3 is 12 amino acids long. CDR1 is DFQATT, CDR2 SNEGSKA, per germline (reference sequence). Deletions cut 4 bases from V and 8 bases from J, with 12 bases between. The CDR3 region is CSANRGRYEQFF. CDR3 coding DNA: TGCAGTGCTAATAGGGGCAGGTATGAGCAGTTCTTC.

This clonotype was detected many times. This rearrangement joins TRBV29-1 to TRBJ1-2; D is uncertain. V shed 7 bases and J shed 6 bases, with 18 bases lying between them. The CDR3 has 13 residues. Germline V gives CDR1 SQVTM, CDR2 ANQGSEA. This CDR3 is CSGRIISEDGYTF. DNA of the CDR3: TGCAGCGGACGCATAATTTCAGAGGATGGCTACACCTTC. The full variable domain, its missing parts supplied by reference TRBV29-1 and TRBJ1-2, is SAVISQKPSRDICQRGTSLTIQCQVDSQVTMMFWYRQQPGQSLTLIATANQGSEATYESGFVIDKFPISRPNLTFSTLTVSNMSPEDSSIYLCSGRIISEDGYTFGSGTRLTVV.

V and J are TRBV29-1 and TRBJ2-2; D is perhaps TRBD1 (6 bases). The CDR3 runs to 15 residues. Germline CDR1 SQVTM, CDR2 ANQGSEA. V lost 3 bases and J lost 0, with 11 bases in between. The CDR3 protein is CSVDTGHANTGELFF. CDR3 DNA: TGCAGCGTTGATACAGGGCACGCGAACACCGGGGAGCTGTTTTTT.

This clonotype was detected ten times or more. The chain joins TRBV5-5 to TRBJ2-3, with TRBD2 identical over 11 bases. From germline, CDR1 is SGHKS and CDR2 YYEKEE (reference sequence). V lost 2 bases, J lost 6 bases, and 2 bases stayed unmatched. CDR3 size: 14 residues. The CDR3 DNA reads TGTGCCAGCAGCTTACTAGCGGGAGTGGATACGCAGTATTTT. Its protein product is CASSLLAGVDTQYF.

This clonotype was seen repeatedly, ten times or more. This sequence joins TRBV7-9 and TRBJ2-1; 12 bases align to TRBD2. Germline CDR1 reads SEHNR; CDR2 reads FQNEAQ (reference sequence). V was pared by 3 bases and J by 4 bases, with 4 bases of the junction left unmatched. The CDR3 covers 16 residues. Here the CDR3 reads CASSLTSGGYYNEQFF. Written as DNA, the CDR3 is TGTGCCAGCAGCTTGACTAGCGGGGGTTATTACAATGAGCAGTTCTTC.

This clonotype was counted ten times or more. DNA for the CDR3: TGTGCCAGCAGCTTAGAAGTCACCGGGAGGGCTTGGTCCTACAATGAGCAGTTCTTC. Amino acid sequence: CASSLEVTGRAWSYNEQFF. This chain uses TRBV7-9 with TRBJ2-1; TRBD2 agrees at 8 bases. This CDR3 is 19 amino acids long. Germline values: CDR1 SEHNR, CDR2 FQNEAQ (reference sequence). V trimming: 1 base; J trimming: 1 base; junction bases outside the gene matches: 12.

This clonotype was recorded at least ten times. The chain recombines TRBV20-1 with TRBJ2-4; no definite D call. This CDR3 spans 11 amino acids. Germline CDR1 reads DFQATT; CDR2 reads SNEGSKA (reference sequence). With 6 bases removed from V and 6 bases from J, the gap between germline ends came to 9 bases. CDR3 protein: CSAANVNIQYF. The CDR3 region has the DNA TGCAGTGCCGCTAACGTAAACATTCAGTACTTC.

This clonotype showed up many times. This chain's CDR3 is CASSVTSGTAYEQYF. The CDR3 region has the DNA TGCGCCAGCAGCGTTACTAGCGGGACGGCCTACGAGCAGTACTTC. This rearrangement joins TRBV5-1 to TRBJ2-7, with 10 bases identical to TRBD2. This CDR3 has 15 residues. Germline assignment: CDR1 SGHRS and CDR2 YFSETQ. Trimming at V came to 4 bases and at J to 2 bases, leaving 6 bases not matched to a gene.

This clonotype came up many times. The V call is TRBV5-1, the J call TRBJ2-3; 8 bases line up with TRBD2. CDR1 and CDR2 from the germline V gene are SGHRS and YFSETQ. This CDR3 has 15 amino acids. Trimming cost V 2 bases and J 6 bases; bases outside gene matches: 8. The DNA for the CDR3 is TGCGCCAGCAGCTTTTCCGGGACGGGGGGGGATACGCAGTATTTT. Translating it yields CASSFSGTGGDTQYF.

There are many counts of this clonotype. This chain connects TRBV20-1 to TRBJ2-4; 7 bases match TRBD1. V shed 4 bases and J 0 bases; nucleotides not matched to a gene: 3. The CDR3 consists of 14 residues. Per germline, CDR1 DFQATT and CDR2 SNEGSKA (reference sequence). Here the CDR3 DNA reads TGCAGTGCTATCGGGACAGTAGCCAAAAACATTCAGTACTTC. Its protein is CSAIGTVAKNIQYF.

J is TRBJ1-4 and V is TRBV5-1; TRBD1 might be the D (5 bases). Germline CDR1 SGHRS, CDR2 YFSETQ. The length of the CDR3 is 14 residues. The V end was cut by 4 bases, the J end by 5 bases, with 12 bases between. CDR3 amino acids: CASSLWAGNEKLFF. CDR3 nucleotide sequence: TGCGCCAGCAGCCTCTGGGCAGGGAATGAAAAACTGTTTTTT.

This clonotype was observed many times. The rearrangement joins TRBV7-8 to TRBJ2-3, with D hard to call. This CDR3 has 14 residues. V was clipped by 5 bases and J by 6 bases, with 15 bases between them. Germline V CDR1 and CDR2: SGHVS, FQNEAQ. The CDR3 reads CASSVFGRSDTQYF. As DNA, the CDR3 is TGTGCCAGCAGCGTCTTTGGCCGGTCGGATACGCAGTATTTT.

This clonotype was detected ten times or more. This chain joins TRBV24-1 and TRBJ2-7; possibly TRBD1 for D (6 bases). Germline V gene lookup returns CDR1 KGHDR and CDR2 SFDVKD. This CDR3 is built from 14 residues. Deletions cut 4 bases from V and 3 bases from J, with 12 bases between. The CDR3 DNA reads TGTGCCACCAGTGAAACAGGGCCCTTCTACGAGCAGTACTTC. Its translation: CATSETGPFYEQYF.

The rearrangement uses TRBV7-2 and TRBJ1-5, with 9 bases lining up with TRBD1. V gave up 4 bases and J gave up 9 bases; unmatched junction bases: 10. The CDR3 length is 15 residues. Germline lookup yields CDR1 SGHTA and CDR2 FQGNSA. The CDR3 region is CASSSGTGPVWPQHF. Written as DNA, the CDR3 is TGTGCCAGCAGCTCCGGGACAGGGCCCGTTTGGCCCCAGCATTTT.

This clonotype was recorded once. The chain is built from TRBV29-1 and TRBJ1-2, with D possibly TRBD1 on 6 matching bases. From germline, CDR1 is SQVTM and CDR2 ANQGSEA. The CDR3 is 15 residues long. Trimming left V 1 base short and J 3 bases short, with 15 bases between. CDR3 sequence: CSVEGGRDTDYGYTF. The CDR3 coding sequence is TGCAGCGTTGAAGGGGGCCGGGACACGGACTATGGCTACACCTTC. Supplemented by reference TRBV29-1 and TRBJ1-2, the full variable domain reads SAVISQKPSRDICQRGTSLTIQCQVDSQVTMMFWYRQQPGQSLTLIATANQGSEATYESGFVIDKFPISRPNLTFSTLTVSNMSPEDSSIYLCSVEGGRDTDYGYTFGSGTRLTVV.

This clonotype came up many times. The chain links TRBV5-1 to TRBJ2-7, with D perhaps TRBD2 (6 bases). Germline V gene lookup returns CDR1 SGHRS and CDR2 YFSETQ. V was clipped by 1 base and J by 4 bases, with 15 bases between them. The CDR3 sequence is 15 residues long. The CDR3 is CASSLPAGLSYEQYF. The CDR3 nucleotides read TGCGCCAGCAGCTTGCCCGCAGGACTATCATACGAGCAGTACTTC.

This clonotype was counted ten times or more. The chain recombines TRBV7-9 with TRBJ1-1; 7 nucleotides agree with TRBD1. Germline V gene data show CDR1 as SEHNR and CDR2 as FQNEAQ (reference sequence). The CDR3 has 14 amino acids. Trimming took 5 bases from V and 4 from J; bases not matched to a gene: 7. CDR3 loop: CASSQGVWGTEAFF. CDR3 DNA sequence: TGTGCCAGCAGCCAGGGGGTCTGGGGCACTGAAGCTTTCTTT.

This clonotype was observed many times. This rearrangement joins TRBV12-3 or TRBV12-4 to TRBJ2-7; the D is unclear. This CDR3 spans 12 amino acids. Trimming stripped 6 bases from V and 6 bases from J, with 12 bases between. CDR3 residues: CASSPTQVEQYF. Written as DNA, the CDR3 is TGTGCCAGCAGCCCCACTCAGGTCGAGCAGTACTTC.

Only a few counts were recorded for this clonotype. V gene TRBV20-1 combines with J gene TRBJ1-2; the D is unclear. Germline CDR1 and CDR2: DFQATT and SNEGSKA (reference sequence). The length of the CDR3 is 12 residues. Trimming left V 3 bases short and J 3 bases short, with 8 bases between. DNA for the CDR3: TGCAGTGCTAGCGCAGGCTACTATGGCTACACCTTC. This encodes CSASAGYYGYTF.

This clonotype occurred many times. This CDR3 reads CAISEGDTEAFF. Here the CDR3 DNA reads TGTGCCATCAGTGAGGGGGACACTGAAGCTTTCTTT. J is TRBJ1-1 and V is TRBV10-3; D gene unclear. Germline lookup yields CDR1 ENHRY and CDR2 SYGVKD. Trimming took off 2 bases at V and 3 bases at J, with 4 bases between the two ends. The CDR3 is 12 residues long.

This clonotype showed up many times. The CDR3 sequence: CASSYSSGTGLGSEQFF. The CDR3 DNA sequence: TGTGCCAGCAGTTACTCCTCCGGGACAGGGTTGGGTAGTGAGCAGTTCTTC. The V call is TRBV6-2 or TRBV6-3, the J call TRBJ2-1; the match to TRBD1 covers 9 bases. CDR1 and CDR2 (germline): MNHEY, SVGEGT. The CDR3 length is 17 residues. The junction had 12 bases not matched to a gene; V was cut back by 0 bases and J by 9 bases.

The table lists this clonotype with many counts. The chain couples TRBV9 to TRBJ2-5; unclear D gene. V was trimmed by 0 bases and J by 2 bases, leaving 11 bases between them. This CDR3 contains 15 residues. Germline V gene sequence: CDR1 SGDLS, CDR2 YYNGEE. The CDR3 bases are TGTGCCAGCAGCGTAGACGGGTTACCTCAAGAGACCCAGTACTTC. Encoded protein: CASSVDGLPQETQYF.

This clonotype was recorded at least ten times. The rearrangement joins TRBV28 to TRBJ2-3; the match to TRBD2 covers 7 bases. This CDR3 is 16 amino acids long. V lost 0 bases to trimming and J lost 2 bases; unmatched junction nucleotides: 5. CDR1 is MDHEN, CDR2 SYDVKM, per germline. CDR3 in amino acids: CASSLWRELATDTQYF. In DNA form, the CDR3 reads TGTGCCAGCAGTTTATGGCGGGAGTTGGCCACAGATACGCAGTATTTT.

This clonotype was counted ten times or more. This chain uses TRBV7-9 with TRBJ2-4; 7 positions agree with TRBD1. This CDR3 region has 16 residues. Germline assignment: CDR1 SEHNR and CDR2 FQNEAQ (reference sequence). V lost 2 bases to trimming and J lost 8 bases; unmatched junction nucleotides: 12. The CDR3, as DNA: TGTGCCAGCAGCTTACTCACAGGGGCCCTAAACGACATTCAGTACTTC. This gives the protein CASSLLTGALNDIQYF.